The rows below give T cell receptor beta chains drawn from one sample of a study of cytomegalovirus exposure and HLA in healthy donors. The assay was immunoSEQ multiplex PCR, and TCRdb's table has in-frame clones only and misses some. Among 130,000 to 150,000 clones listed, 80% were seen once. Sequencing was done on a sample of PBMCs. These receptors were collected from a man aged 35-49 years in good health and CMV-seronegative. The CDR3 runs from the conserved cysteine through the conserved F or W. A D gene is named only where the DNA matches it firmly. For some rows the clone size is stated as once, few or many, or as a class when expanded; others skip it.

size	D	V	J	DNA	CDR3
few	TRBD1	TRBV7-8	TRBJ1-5	TGTGCCAGCAGTAATGACAGGGGAGGCAATCAGCCCCAGCATTTT	CASSNDRGGNQPQHF
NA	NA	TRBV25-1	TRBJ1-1	TGTGCCAGCAGTGAATTGCTGGCAGCTAGCGAAGCTTTCTTT	CASSELLAASEAFF
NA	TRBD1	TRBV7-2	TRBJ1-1	TGTGCCAGCAGCTTAGATTCGAGGGGGCGCGGGACTGAAGCTTTCTTT	CASSLDSRGRGTEAFF
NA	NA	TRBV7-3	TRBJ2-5	TGTGCCAGCAGCTTACTCCCACTAGACCAAGAGACCCAGTACTTC	CASSLLPLDQETQYF
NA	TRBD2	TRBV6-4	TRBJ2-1	TGTGCCACCCGATACGGGGGGGAGCAGTTCTTC	CATRYGGEQFF
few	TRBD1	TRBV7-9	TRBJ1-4	TGTGCCAGCAGCTCAGAGGACAGGCTTAATGAAAAACTGTTTTTT	CASSSEDRLNEKLFF
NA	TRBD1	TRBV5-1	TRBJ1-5	TGCGCCAGCAGACTCGACAGGGGGAGCAATCAGCCCCAGCATTTT	CASRLDRGSNQPQHF
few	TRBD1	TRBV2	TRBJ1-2	TGTGCCAGCAGTGAAGACAGGGGCGACTATGGCTACACCTTC	CASSEDRGDYGYTF
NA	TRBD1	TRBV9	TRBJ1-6	TGTGCCAGCAGGCGGGACAGCCCGTATAATTCACCCCTCCACTTT	CASRRDSPYNSPLHF
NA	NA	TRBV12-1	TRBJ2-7	TGTGCCAGCAGCTTCCAACAGGGTACCTACGAGCAGTACTTC	CASSFQQGTYEQYF
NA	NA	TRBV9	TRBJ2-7	TGTGCCAGCGGCCACTTAGCTGGCGAGCAGTACTTC	CASGHLAGEQYF
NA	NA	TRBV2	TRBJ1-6	TGTGCCAGCAGTGATCAGGCGAGTAATTCACCCCTCCACTTT	CASSDQASNSPLHF
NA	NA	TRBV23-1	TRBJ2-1	TGCGCCAGCAGTCGACCGAAGGGGGACGATGAGCAGTTCTTC	CASSRPKGDDEQFF
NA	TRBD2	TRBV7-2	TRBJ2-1	TGTGCCAGCAGCCCTGAGCGGGGGACATACAATGAGCAGTTCTTC	CASSPERGTYNEQFF
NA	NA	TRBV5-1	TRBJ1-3	TGCGCCAGCAGCTTGGCAGGTGGTCCCTCTGGAAACACCATATATTTT	CASSLAGGPSGNTIYF
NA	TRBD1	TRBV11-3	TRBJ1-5	TGTGCCAGCGGGCTAATTTTCCTGGGACAGGGTTTCGAATTGGGTCAGCCCCAGCATTTT	CASGLIFLGQGFELGQPQHF
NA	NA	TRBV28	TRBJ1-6	TGTGCCAGCCGGACAGAACGCTATAATTCACCCCTCCACTTT	CASRTERYNSPLHF
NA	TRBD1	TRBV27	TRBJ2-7	TGTGCCAGCAGTTTGTCCGGGACAGCTCACTCCTACGAGCAGTACTTC	CASSLSGTAHSYEQYF
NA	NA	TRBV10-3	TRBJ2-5	TGTGCCATCAGTGAGTCCGCGGGCCGAGACGGGACCCAGTACTTC	CAISESAGRDGTQYF
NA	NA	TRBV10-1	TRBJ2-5	TGCGCCAGCAGCCTTTCCCAGGGGGGAGAGACCCAGTACTTC	CASSLSQGGETQYF
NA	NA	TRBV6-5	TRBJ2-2	TGTGCCAGCAGTTACTCGCAAGCCAACACCGGGGAGCTGTTTTTT	CASSYSQANTGELFF
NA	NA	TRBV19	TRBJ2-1	TGTGCCAGTAGCGGGCGGCGGGGAGATGAGCAGTTCTTC	CASSGRRGDEQFF
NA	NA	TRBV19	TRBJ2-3	TGTGCCAGTAGTATAGGCCGCGGCGTCACAGATACGCAGTATTTT	CASSIGRGVTDTQYF
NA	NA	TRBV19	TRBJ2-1	TGTGCCAGTAGTAACGCCGGGAATGAGCAGTTCTTC	CASSNAGNEQFF